The present TCR beta chain was sequenced within a study of blood T cells in healthy people across ages. This clonotype was recorded a few times. Its antigen is currently unknown. Germline V gene sequence: CDR1 SGHTA, CDR2 FQGNSA. Trimming took 3 bases from V and 3 from J; bases not matched to a gene: 4. The CDR3 loop spans 14 amino acids. The study's findings and limits: Across samples, TCR beta diversity tracked strongly with naive T cell percentage.

Extracted total RNA amounted to at least 6 micrograms for each sample. Next came a second PCR, run for about 7 to 12 cycles, which used a sample-barcoded 5' primer along with a J-beta primer mix. TCRdb analysed the 5' RACE reads with MiXCR anew, one entry per CDR3 protein. The sample consists of hundreds of thousands of distinct CDR3 sequences, 45% to 50% of them appearing once. Specimen: blood. The chain employs TRBV7-2 and TRBJ2-7; 8 bases line up with TRBD2. The TCR sequence derives from an older woman in good health. Here the CDR3 reads CASSFSSGSYEQYF. DNA for the CDR3: TGTGCCAGCAGCTTTTCCAGCGGGAGCTACGAGCAGTACTTC.